This record looks at one T cell receptor (beta chain) sequence and its context. The antigen it recognizes is unknown. It has no much larger one-base neighbor in the sample; base qualities were not kept. These data come from a study of T cell responses to AZD1222 COVID-19 vaccine (dated by TCRdb to the early 2020s). A note on the overall study: AZD1222 recipients with second doses at about 4 weeks or about 12 weeks were pooled, because spike-specific TCR depth and breadth did not differ between schedules. A total of 233 trial participants underwent TCR sequencing, of whom 200 to 220 had received two doses of AZD1222 and roughly 26 had received two doses of the MenACWY control vaccine. Trial participants were enrolled by age into 18-55, 56-69 and 70-plus year subgroups, with around 150, 28 and 57 TCR-sequenced participants respectively. The full study reports these points: After two AZD1222 doses, spike-specific TCR breadth and depth were significantly higher than at day 0 and than in MenACWY recipients. Conclusions about previously exposed vaccinees are limited, since just a handful of AZD1222 recipients were seropositive for SARS-CoV-2 at baseline. In the small 56-69-year group, the increase in depth fell short of significance, most likely because of low power. Most participants were white British and females outnumbered males, and the authors suggested that clonal diversity may have been underestimated. Reportedly, almost half of the unique spike-specific TCRs recognized epitopes lying outside the regions that are mutated in the B.1.351 and B.1.1.7 variants. Because no day 14 peak-response samples were available, the repertoires could be characterized only after the peak T cell response. The whole spike protein was spanned by vaccine-associated CD4 TCRs, and dominant responses were seen in regions 160-218 and 743-854.

Reading the label with the study, this specimen's time point is: baseline before first vaccination. Samples from vaccinated people were obtained from the UK trials COV001 and COV002, which included a single-blind randomized controlled phase 2/3 trial of AZD1222 (ChAdOx1 nCoV-19) in healthy adults. For TCRbeta chain sequencing, PBMC samples from trial participants were taken at day 0 and at day 28 after the second dose. CDR1 is given as SGHRS and CDR2 as YFSETQ, both from the germline V gene. V and J are truncated by 4 bases and 4 bases respectively, leaving an intervening sequence of 14 bases. The cysteine opens and the phenylalanine closes a CDR3 of 14 amino acids. This entry keeps only the CDR3 DNA: 42 bases, framed from base 1. The CDR3 regions of human TCRbeta chains were analyzed by immunosequencing. Processing in the source paper ran as follows. Repertoire TCRs were matched against a reference library of SARS-CoV-2-specific TCRs generated with the MIRA antigen-specificity platform. Breadth was defined as the fraction of unique TCRs that were SARS-CoV-2-associated. Depth was defined as the fraction of total T cells that were SARS-CoV-2-associated. Using the MIRA data, each spike-specific TCR was assigned both to the spike region to which the TCR was reactive and to a CD4 or CD8 class. Log10-transformed breadth and depth values were compared by one-way ANOVA with Sidak's multiple comparisons tests. TCRdb mirrors the immuneACCESS table, restricted to in-frame sequences. Some clones are absent from its copies; in checked studies, under half trace to an unresolved V gene, and the reason for the others is unknown. That table gives V, J and clone size, and the DNA gave D and trimming. The sample records about 110,000 clones, roughly 90% of which are singletons. Around 6.7% of the sample is taken by the ten largest.

The clonotype comes from an adult in good health. This receptor chain uses TRBV5-1 and TRBJ1-1; TRBD1 is a possible D gene, resting on 6 matching bases. The sequenced sample was peripheral blood, obtained on day 0 of AZD1222 vaccination. The DNA sequence reads TGCGCCAGCAGCAAGGACAGCTGGGTCACTGAAGCTTTCTTT. The encoded protein is CASSKDSWVTEAFF. Extended through the reference TRBV5-1 and TRBJ1-1 proteins, this CDR3 yields the full variable domain: KAGVTQTPRYLIKTRGQQVTLSCSPISGHRSVSWYQQTPGQGLQFLFEYFSETQRNKGNFPGRFSGRQFSNSRSEMNVSTLELGDSALYLCASSKDSWVTEAFFGQGTRLTVV.